These T cell receptor beta chains were read from a single sample in a study of CD8 T cells in ankylosing spondylitis. From the 5' RACE reads, TCRdb called clonotypes with MiXCR, one entry per CDR3 protein. The sample yields 350,000 or so distinct CDR3 sequences, roughly 14% seen once. The sequencing sample was made of blood, either unsorted or a sorted T cell fraction (not recorded which). The receptors originated from a male donor with ankylosing spondylitis or in good health (not recorded which). Both conserved end residues are part of each CDR3. D genes are given only for firm matches. Expanded clones are given a class, and other clones once, few, many or no size at all.

J gene	CDR3 length	D gene	V gene	clone size	CDR3 DNA	CDR3 protein
TRBJ2-1	16	TRBD2	TRBV9	-	TGTGCCAGCAGCGTACGGGTCCTAGCGGGAGCGGGTGAGCAGTTCTTC	CASSVRVLAGAGEQFF
TRBJ2-1	14	TRBD1	TRBV11-3	-	TGTGCCAGCAGCCGACGGACAGGGGGCGATGAGCAGTTCTTC	CASSRRTGGDEQFF
TRBJ2-7	13	-	TRBV5-1	-	TGCGCCAGCAGCTGGGACGGGTCCTACGAGCAGTACTTC	CASSWDGSYEQYF
TRBJ2-3	16	TRBD2	TRBV6-4	-	TGTGCCAGCAGTGACCTAGAAGCGGGGGGGATAGATACGCAGTATTTT	CASSDLEAGGIDTQYF
TRBJ2-2	12	-	TRBV3-1	many	TGCGCCAGCAGCCAGGGGACCGGGGAGCTGTTTTTT	CASSQGTGELFF
TRBJ2-5	16	-	TRBV3-1	few	TGTGCCAGCAGCCAAGATGAATCTGGAGGGGCAGAGACCCAGTACTTC	CASSQDESGGAETQYF
TRBJ2-7	13	TRBD2	TRBV5-1	few	TGCGCCAGCAGCCGGGAGGCAGCTTACGAGCAGTACTTC	CASSREAAYEQYF
TRBJ2-1	14	-	TRBV27	few	TGTGCCAGCCTAAAGTGGGGGATCGAGAATGAGCAGTTCTTC	CASLKWGIENEQFF
TRBJ2-2	15	TRBD2	TRBV12-3/TRBV12-4	-	TGTGCCAGCACCCCGGGGAGGGGATATACCGGGGAGCTGTTTTTT	CASTPGRGYTGELFF
TRBJ2-3	14	-	TRBV6-1	-	TGTGCCAGCAGACGCCGGGCTAGCACAGATACGCAGTATTTT	CASRRRASTDTQYF
TRBJ2-3	12	-	TRBV28	few	TGTGCCAGCAGTACCCCCACAGATACGCAGTATTTT	CASSTPTDTQYF
TRBJ2-7	14	-	TRBV5-6	-	TGTGCCAGCAGCCCTACTATGATCGTCGACGAGCAGTACTTC	CASSPTMIVDEQYF
TRBJ1-2	14	TRBD1	TRBV4-1	-	TGCGCCAGCAGCCCTACGACAGGGGTTAGGGGCTACACCTTC	CASSPTTGVRGYTF
TRBJ2-7	15	TRBD1	TRBV3-1	-	TGTGCCAGCAGCCACAGACAGGGGGCGCGGGAAGAGCAGTACTTC	CASSHRQGAREEQYF
TRBJ2-3	13	-	TRBV29-1	-	TGCAGCGTTGACCACAGGGGCACAGATACGCAGTATTTT	CSVDHRGTDTQYF
TRBJ2-2	15	TRBD1	TRBV6-1	-	TGTGCCAGCACCTGGGGACAGACTAACACCGGGGAGCTGTTTTTT	CASTWGQTNTGELFF
TRBJ2-1	17	TRBD2	TRBV5-1	-	TGCGCCAGCAGCTTGGTTAGCGGGGGGAACTCCTACAATGAGCAGTTCTTC	CASSLVSGGNSYNEQFF
TRBJ2-3	16	-	TRBV5-1	-	TGCGCCAGCAGCTTGGCCGGGACCCTCGAGGTAGATACGCAGTATTTT	CASSLAGTLEVDTQYF
TRBJ2-7	13	-	TRBV5-1	few	TGCGCCAGCAGCCCCGGGACGGTCAACGAGCAGTACTTC	CASSPGTVNEQYF
TRBJ2-3	15	TRBD2	TRBV19	few	TGTGCCAGTAGTATCTTGCTAGCGGGGACAGATACGCAGTATTTT	CASSILLAGTDTQYF
TRBJ2-7	13	-	TRBV6-1	few	TGTGCCAGCATTGGAAGGAACCCCTACGAGCAGTACTTC	CASIGRNPYEQYF
TRBJ2-1	11	-	TRBV11-2	-	TGTGCCAGCAGCTTAGATAGCAGTCAGTTCTTC	CASSLDSSQFF
TRBJ1-3	15	TRBD1	TRBV5-1	-	TGCGCCAGCAGCATAGGACAGGGAACTGGAAACACCATATATTTT	CASSIGQGTGNTIYF
TRBJ2-2	17	-	TRBV4-1	-	TGCGCCAGCAGCCAAGGGTCAAGCTCATTTGACGCCGGGGAGCTGTTTTTT	CASSQGSSSFDAGELFF
TRBJ2-3	17	TRBD2	TRBV7-2	few	TGTGCCAGCAGCTCCCGAGTGGGGGGAGGGCCCTCAGATACGCAGTATTTT	CASSSRVGGGPSDTQYF
TRBJ1-5	13	-	TRBV20-1	few	TGCAGTGCTAGAGGGCACCAGGATCAGCCCCAGCATTTT	CSARGHQDQPQHF
TRBJ2-6	13	-	TRBV15	-	TGTGCCATTGCACGGTGGGGGGCCAACGTCCTGACTTTC	CAIARWGANVLTF
TRBJ1-2	17	TRBD1	TRBV4-2	few	TGTGCCAGCAGCCAAGAATGGCGGACAGGGGGCAATTATGGCTACACCTTC	CASSQEWRTGGNYGYTF
TRBJ1-6	15	TRBD1	TRBV9	few	TGTGCCAGCAGCCGTCAAGGGACAGGGGATTCACCCCTCCACTTT	CASSRQGTGDSPLHF
TRBJ2-1	15	TRBD2	TRBV20-1	few	TGCAGTGCGCTCCCCGGCGGGAGTCTCGGCAATGAGCAGTTCTTC	CSALPGGSLGNEQFF
TRBJ2-1	15	-	TRBV7-9	-	TGTGCCAGCAGCTTAGGCCAGCTTCTCTACAATGAGCAGTTCTTC	CASSLGQLLYNEQFF
TRBJ2-6	16	-	TRBV7-2	many	TGTGCCAGCAGGTATCCTCAGGTCTCTGGGGCCAACGTCCTGACTTTC	CASRYPQVSGANVLTF
TRBJ1-1	13	-	TRBV5-4	few	TGTGCCAGCAGCTTGGAGGTTTATGGCGAAGCTTTCTTT	CASSLEVYGEAFF
TRBJ2-7	14	TRBD2	TRBV5-1	-	TGCGCCAGCAGCACCCAGGGAGGGACCTACGAGCAGTACTTC	CASSTQGGTYEQYF
TRBJ2-5	14	TRBD2	TRBV7-2	-	TGTGCCAGCAGCCCCCCGGGACTACAAGAGACCCAGTACTTC	CASSPPGLQETQYF
TRBJ1-2	13	TRBD1	TRBV27	-	TGTGCCAGCGGACCGACAGGGTCGGAGGGCTACACCTTC	CASGPTGSEGYTF
TRBJ2-1	16	-	TRBV5-6	many	TGTGCCAGCAGCTTGGGACAGCTGAGCTCCTACAATGAGCAGTTCTTC	CASSLGQLSSYNEQFF
TRBJ2-1	18	-	TRBV24-1	-	TGTGCCACCAGTGATACGGACTCCACACTTAGCTCCTACAATGAGCAGTTCTTC	CATSDTDSTLSSYNEQFF
TRBJ1-1	15	-	TRBV10-3	few	TGTGCCATCAGTGAAAGGGTGGTTATGAACACTGAAGCTTTCTTT	CAISERVVMNTEAFF
TRBJ2-7	15	TRBD1	TRBV5-6	-	TGTGCCAGCAGCAAATATCCGGGACAGGAGTACGAGCAGTACTTC	CASSKYPGQEYEQYF
TRBJ1-6	15	-	TRBV11-2	few	TGTGCCAGCAGCCTGGGAGGAGGTCAAAGGACACCCCTCCACTTT	CASSLGGGQRTPLHF
TRBJ2-1	15	-	TRBV7-9	few	TGTGCCAGCAGCCTGGGACTGGGACAATTCGACGAGCAGTTCTTC	CASSLGLGQFDEQFF
TRBJ2-7	13	-	TRBV12-3/TRBV12-4	few	TGTGCCAGCAGTTTCAGGGGTTCCAACGAGCAGTACTTC	CASSFRGSNEQYF